This section outlines one T cell receptor (beta chain) sequence together with its context. Its antigen remains unknown. The data originate from a study of cytomegalovirus exposure and HLA in healthy donors. General study findings and limits: Several top significant clusters appeared, in a later analysis, to be linked to common viral pathogens. TCR beta chains numbering 164 were designated cytomegalovirus-associated.

The germline V and J ends were trimmed by 2 bases and 5 bases, with 6 bases remaining between them. Germline V gene sequence: CDR1 ENHRY, CDR2 SYGVKD. This CDR3 spans 12 amino acids. Primers for the PCR totalled 60 Vbeta and 13 Jbeta. Generated by immunoSEQ multiplex PCR, the TCRdb table keeps only in-frame clones and is missing some. The top ten hold about 24% of the sample, which has some 80,000 clones, over 9% seen once. This chain connects TRBV10-3 to TRBJ2-5; D is possibly TRBD1 (5 bases). The source of this sequence is a man in his sixties in good health and CMV-seropositive. Specimen: PBMCs. The CDR3 nucleotides read TGTGCCATCAGTGAGGGGGCTGAGACCCAGTACTTC. Amino acids: CAISEGAETQYF.